Presented here are 17 T cell receptor beta chains from one specimen sequenced in a study of T cells in Graves' hyperthyroidism and ophthalmopathy. RNA transcripts yielded amplified TCR beta CDR3 regions. The study used the HTBI primer set for a first-round RT-PCR of the TCR CDR3. MiXCR was run by TCRdb on the multiplex PCR reads, yielding one entry per CDR3 protein. Of 750,000 to 950,000 distinct CDR3 sequences listed, 35% to 45% are singletons. Sequencing was done on a sample of blood. All receptors derive from a man aged 18 to 30 with Graves' hyperthyroidism.

This clonotype was detected only a few times. The chain combines TRBV19 with TRBJ2-2, with D unclear. The CDR3 runs 13 residues. V was shortened by 11 bases and J by 2 bases, with 12 bases between the two germline ends. Germline V gene sequence: CDR1 LNHDA, CDR2 SQIVND (reference sequence). This chain's CDR3 is CAALDSNTGELFF. DNA of the CDR3: TGTGCCGCGCTAGACTCTAACACCGGGGAGCTGTTTTTT.

The chain joins TRBV12-3 or TRBV12-4 to TRBJ2-5, with D possibly being TRBD1 (6 bases). Between the trimmed V and J ends, which lost 4 bases and 4 bases, there was a span of 16 bases. There are 15 residues in the CDR3. CDR3: CASSYGQGRGETQYF. The CDR3 bases are TGTGCCAGCAGTTACGGGCAGGGGCGAGGAGAGACCCAGTACTTC.

This clonotype was seen ten or more times. The chain combines TRBV7-3 with TRBJ2-5, with TRBD2 matching 12 bases. Germline lookup yields CDR1 SGHTA and CDR2 FQGTGA. With 3 bases clipped from V and 2 bases from J, the junction kept 1 base outside the gene matches. This CDR3 is built from 15 residues. The CDR3 bases are TGTGCCAGCAGCTTTGGGACTAGCGGGCAAGAGACCCAGTACTTC. It is translated as CASSFGTSGQETQYF.

The CDR3 is CASRLDRRGYSNQPQHF. DNA for the CDR3: TGTGCCAGCAGACTGGACAGGAGAGGGTATAGCAATCAGCCCCAGCATTTT. The gene calls are TRBV10-3 and TRBJ1-5, with TRBD1 matching 7 bases. The germline gives CDR1 ENHRY, CDR2 SYGVKD. J gave up 0 bases and V 10 bases, and 15 bases lay outside the gene matches. This CDR3 is 17 amino acids long.

This clonotype occurred many times. The chain employs TRBV7-3 and TRBJ1-4; TRBD1 is a possible D gene (5 bases). V was cut by 5 bases and J by 4 bases, with 14 bases left in between. CDR3 length equals 15 residues. Germline CDR1 and CDR2: SGHTA and FQGTGA. The CDR3 DNA sequence: TGTGCCAGCAGCCACACGGGGGACCTTAATGAAAAACTGTTTTTT. This encodes CASSHTGDLNEKLFF.

The sample holds many counts of this clonotype. This chain links TRBV20-1 with TRBJ2-7; D gene ambiguous. CDR1 is DFQATT, CDR2 SNEGSKA, per germline (reference sequence). Deletions cut 3 bases from V and 5 bases from J, with 14 bases between. The CDR3 has 13 amino acids. The CDR3 here is CSASDTPTDEQYF. The DNA for the CDR3 is TGCAGTGCTAGTGATACTCCCACGGACGAGCAGTACTTC.

This chain links TRBV20-1 with TRBJ2-7; TRBD2 aligns across 7 bases. The germline CDR1 and CDR2 sequences are DFQATT and SNEGSKA (reference sequence). Trimming cost V 6 bases and J 2 bases; bases outside gene matches: 7. This CDR3 contains 13 residues. CDR3 sequence reads: CSAWGGEPYEQYF. For the CDR3, the DNA is TGCAGTGCCTGGGGGGGGGAGCCCTACGAGCAGTACTTC.

This clonotype appeared many times. The DNA for the CDR3 is TGTGCCAGCAGCTTGGAGGGATCCCTCTACGAGCAGTACTTC. Protein sequence: CASSLEGSLYEQYF. V gene TRBV7-8 combines with J gene TRBJ2-7; D is possibly TRBD2 (6 bases). Germline CDR1 reads SGHVS; CDR2 reads FQNEAQ. The CDR3 contains 14 residues. Trimming took 3 bases from V and 3 from J, leaving 12 bases between them.

This chain uses TRBV29-1 with TRBJ2-1; D unclear. The CDR3 consists of 11 residues. Germline V gene data show CDR1 as SQVTM and CDR2 as ANQGSEA. V gave up 3 bases and J gave up 6 bases, with 6 bases separating them. DNA of the CDR3: TGCAGCGTTGAGGGGTTCAATGAGCAGTTCTTC. It translates to CSVEGFNEQFF.

Details on this clonotype: Germline is not matched at one junction end, which may reflect a read error. The rearrangement links TRBV29-1 to TRBJ2-5; D may correspond to TRBD1 or TRBD2 (5 bases each). Germline-derived CDR1 and CDR2 are SQVTM and ANQGSEA. This CDR3 is 14 amino acids long. Here the CDR3 DNA reads TGCAGCGTTGAAGAAGGGACGGTAGAAGAGACCCAGCACTTC. Protein product: CSVEEGTVEETQHF.

This clonotype turned up a few times. The gene calls are TRBV9 and TRBJ1-2; D is perhaps TRBD1 (6 bases). Germline lookup yields CDR1 SGDLS and CDR2 YYNGEE. V lost 6 bases and J 5 bases, leaving 17 bases between the germline ends. The CDR3 consists of 14 residues. As DNA, the CDR3 is TGTGCCAGCAATGGGGGGGGCCTACCATATGGCTACACCTTC. Residues: CASNGGGLPYGYTF.

This clonotype appeared once. This may arise from a read error, as a much more abundant clone is one base away. The J gene is TRBJ1-5, the V gene TRBV19, with no clear D. Germline V gene lookup returns CDR1 LNHDA and CDR2 SQIVND (reference sequence). V dropped 4 bases and J dropped 9 bases, with 16 bases sitting between them. This CDR3 comprises 14 residues. CDR3: CASSTGRASRPQHF. In DNA form, the CDR3 reads TGTGCCAGTAGTACCGGTCGCGCCTCTCGGCCCCAGCATTTT. Complete variable domain (other parts from reference TRBV19 and TRBJ1-5): DGGITQSPKYLFRKEGQNVTLSCEQNLNHDAMYWYRQDPGQGLRLIYYSQIVNDFQKGDIAEGYSVSREKKESFPLTVTSAQKNPTAFYLCASSTGRASRPQHFGDGTRLSIL.

This clonotype showed up many times. The CDR3 sequence: CASSMGQGLGYTF. CDR3 sequence (DNA): TGTGCCAGTAGTATGGGACAGGGACTTGGCTACACCTTC. The chain has TRBV19 and TRBJ1-2; 9 bases fit TRBD1. The junction had 3 bases not matched to a gene; V was cut back by 3 bases and J by 7 bases. Germline CDR1 reads LNHDA; CDR2 reads SQIVND (reference sequence). The CDR3 length is 13 residues.

Points on this clonotype: Just one base apart from a much larger clone, this may be a read error. The chain combines TRBV14 with TRBJ2-5, with a tentative D call TRBD2 (5 bases). The CDR3 is 12 amino acids. In germline, CDR1 is SGHDN, CDR2 FVKESK. V was clipped by 5 bases and J by 9 bases, with 13 bases between them. CDR3 sequence: CASSSASEAQYF. For the CDR3, the DNA is TGTGCCAGCAGCTCGGCGTCGGAGGCCCAGTACTTC.

J is TRBJ1-3 and V is TRBV4-1; D gene ambiguous. V lost 4 bases, J lost 3 bases, and 16 bases lay in between. The germline V gene has CDR1 MGHRA and CDR2 YSYEKL. The CDR3 has 16 residues. Here the CDR3 DNA reads TGCGCCAGCAGCCTTGGGCCGGCTACCCTTGGAAACACCATATATTTT. Its protein product is CASSLGPATLGNTIYF.

This rearrangement joins TRBV7-2 to TRBJ1-4; TRBD1 matches 9 bases. The CDR3 covers 15 residues. Germline lookup yields CDR1 SGHTA and CDR2 FQGNSA. V gave up 5 bases and J gave up 7 bases; unmatched junction bases: 8. The DNA for the CDR3 is TGTGCCAGCAGCCCCTGGACAGGGGAGGGTGAAAAACTGTTTTTT. Translation: CASSPWTGEGEKLFF.

For this clonotype: Mismatch with germline at one junction end may stem from a read error. The chain has TRBV10-3 and TRBJ2-5; 7 bases match TRBD1. Looked up from germline, CDR1 is ENHRY and CDR2 is SYGVKD. The CDR3 is 13 residues long. CDR3 loop: CAVRWTGQETQYF. CDR3 nucleotides: TGTGCCGTCAGATGGACAGGCCAAGAGACCCAGTACTTC.